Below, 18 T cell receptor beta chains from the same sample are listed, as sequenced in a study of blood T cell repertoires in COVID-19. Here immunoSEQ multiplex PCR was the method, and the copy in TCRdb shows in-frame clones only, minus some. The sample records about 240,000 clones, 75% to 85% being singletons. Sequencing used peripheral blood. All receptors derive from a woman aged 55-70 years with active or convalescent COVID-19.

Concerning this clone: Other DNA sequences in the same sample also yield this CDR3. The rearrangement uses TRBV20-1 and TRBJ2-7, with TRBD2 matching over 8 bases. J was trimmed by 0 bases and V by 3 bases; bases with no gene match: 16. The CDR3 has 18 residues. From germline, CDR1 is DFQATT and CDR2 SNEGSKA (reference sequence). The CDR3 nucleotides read TGCAGTGCTAGTGGGGGGGCGGGGGGATACATTAGCTCCTACGAGCAGTACTTC. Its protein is CSASGGAGGYISSYEQYF.

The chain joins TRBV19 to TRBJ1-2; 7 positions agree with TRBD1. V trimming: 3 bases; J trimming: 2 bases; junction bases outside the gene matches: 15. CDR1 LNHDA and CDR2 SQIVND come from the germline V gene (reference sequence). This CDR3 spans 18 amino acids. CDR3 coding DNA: TGTGCCAGTAGTATTGGCAGGGGGTTTAGGGACGACAACTATGGCTACACCTTC. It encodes CASSIGRGFRDDNYGYTF.

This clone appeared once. CDR3 region: CATSWTANEKLFF. In DNA form, the CDR3 reads TGTGCCACCTCGTGGACAGCTAATGAAAAACTGTTTTTT. The chain links TRBV19 to TRBJ1-4, with D possibly TRBD1 on 6 matching bases. Germline lookup yields CDR1 LNHDA and CDR2 SQIVND (reference sequence). Trimming shortened V by 10 bases and J by 3 bases, and 12 bases separated the two germline ends. The CDR3 has 13 amino acids.

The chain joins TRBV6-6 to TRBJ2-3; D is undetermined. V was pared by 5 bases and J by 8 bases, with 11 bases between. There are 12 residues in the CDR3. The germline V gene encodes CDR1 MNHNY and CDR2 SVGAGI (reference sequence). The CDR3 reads CASSPKPGTQYF. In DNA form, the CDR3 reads TGTGCCAGCAGTCCAAAGCCTGGTACGCAGTATTTT.

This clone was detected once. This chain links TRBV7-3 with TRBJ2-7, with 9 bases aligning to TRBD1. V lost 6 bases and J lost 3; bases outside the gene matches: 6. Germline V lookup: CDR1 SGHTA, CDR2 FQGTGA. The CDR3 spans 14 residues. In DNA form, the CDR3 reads TGTGCCAGCAGTCAGGAGGGACAGGGCTACGAGCAGTACTTC. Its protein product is CASSQEGQGYEQYF.

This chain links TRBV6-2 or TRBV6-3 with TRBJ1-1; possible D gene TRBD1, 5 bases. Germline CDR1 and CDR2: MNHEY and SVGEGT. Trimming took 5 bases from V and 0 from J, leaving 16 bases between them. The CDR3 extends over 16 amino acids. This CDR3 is CASSPETENLNTEAFF. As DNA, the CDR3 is TGTGCCAGCAGTCCAGAGACAGAGAACTTGAACACTGAAGCTTTCTTT.

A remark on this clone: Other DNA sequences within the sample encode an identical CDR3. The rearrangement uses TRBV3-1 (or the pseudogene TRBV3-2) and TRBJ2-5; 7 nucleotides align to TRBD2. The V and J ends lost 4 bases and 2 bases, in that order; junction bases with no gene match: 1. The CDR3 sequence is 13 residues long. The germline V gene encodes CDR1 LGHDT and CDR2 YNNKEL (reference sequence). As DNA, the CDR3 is TGTGCCAGCAGCCTGGGACTACAAGAGACCCAGTACTTC. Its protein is CASSLGLQETQYF.

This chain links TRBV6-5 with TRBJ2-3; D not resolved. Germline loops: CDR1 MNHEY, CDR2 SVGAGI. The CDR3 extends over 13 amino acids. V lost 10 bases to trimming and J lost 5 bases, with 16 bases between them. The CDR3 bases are TGTGCCATCCTTTCAGGCTTTCGAGATACGCAGTATTTT. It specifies CAILSGFRDTQYF.

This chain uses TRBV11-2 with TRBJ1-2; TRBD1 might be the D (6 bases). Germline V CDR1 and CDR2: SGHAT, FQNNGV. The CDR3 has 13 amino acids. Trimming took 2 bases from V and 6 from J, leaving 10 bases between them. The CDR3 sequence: CASSLSGADGYTF. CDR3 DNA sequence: TGTGCCAGCAGCTTATCAGGGGCGGATGGCTACACCTTC. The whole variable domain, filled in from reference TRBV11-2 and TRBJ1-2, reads EAGVAQSPRYKIIEKRQSVAFWCNPISGHATLYWYQQILGQGPKLLIQFQNNGVVDDSQLPKDRFSAERLKGVDSTLKIQPAKLEDSAVYLCASSLSGADGYTFGSGTRLTVV.

The chain's CDR3 is CSALGAISGNTIYF. CDR3 DNA: TGCAGCGCTCTTGGGGCCATCTCTGGAAACACCATATATTTT. The V call is TRBV29-1, the J call TRBJ1-3; weak D call: TRBD1 (5 bases). Trimming left V 7 bases short and J 0 bases short, with 13 bases between. The CDR3 is made up of 14 amino acids. Germline CDR1 SQVTM, CDR2 ANQGSEA.

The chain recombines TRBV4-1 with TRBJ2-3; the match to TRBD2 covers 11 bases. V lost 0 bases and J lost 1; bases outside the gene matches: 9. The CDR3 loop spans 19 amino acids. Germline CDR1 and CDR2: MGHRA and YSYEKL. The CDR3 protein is CASSQDTLAGVSRTDTQYF. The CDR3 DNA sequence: TGCGCCAGCAGCCAAGACACACTAGCGGGGGTTAGCCGCACAGATACGCAGTATTTT.

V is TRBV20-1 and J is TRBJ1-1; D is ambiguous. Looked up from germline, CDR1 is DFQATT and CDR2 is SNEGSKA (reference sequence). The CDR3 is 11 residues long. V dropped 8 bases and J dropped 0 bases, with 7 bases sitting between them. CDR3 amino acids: CSSEVNTEAFF. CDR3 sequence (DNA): TGCAGTAGTGAGGTGAACACTGAAGCTTTCTTT.

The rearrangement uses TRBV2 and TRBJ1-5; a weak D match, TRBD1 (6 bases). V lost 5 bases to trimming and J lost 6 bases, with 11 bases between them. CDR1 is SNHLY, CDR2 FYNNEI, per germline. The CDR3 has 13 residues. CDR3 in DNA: TGTGCCAGCAGTCAGGGGCAGGTTCAGCCCCAGCATTTT. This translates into CASSQGQVQPQHF.

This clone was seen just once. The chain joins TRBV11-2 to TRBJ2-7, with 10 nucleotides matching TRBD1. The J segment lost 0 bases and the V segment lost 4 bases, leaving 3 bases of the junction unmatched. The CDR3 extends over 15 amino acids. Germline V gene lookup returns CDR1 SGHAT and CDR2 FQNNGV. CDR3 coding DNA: TGTGCCAGCAGCTCGCGGACAGGGGGCTCCTACGAGCAGTACTTC. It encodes CASSSRTGGSYEQYF.

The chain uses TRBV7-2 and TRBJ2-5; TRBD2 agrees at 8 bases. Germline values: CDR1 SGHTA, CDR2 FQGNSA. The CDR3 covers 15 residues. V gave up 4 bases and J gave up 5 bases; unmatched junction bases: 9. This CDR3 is CASSYTSGGGETQYF. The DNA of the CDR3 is TGTGCCAGCAGCTATACAAGCGGGGGTGGGGAGACCCAGTACTTC.

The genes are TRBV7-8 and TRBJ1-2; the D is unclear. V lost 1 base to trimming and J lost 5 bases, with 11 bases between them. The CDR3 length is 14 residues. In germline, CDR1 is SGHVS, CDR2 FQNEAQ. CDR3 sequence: CASSLGLSGYGYTF. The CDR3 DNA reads TGTGCCAGCAGCTTAGGACTTTCGGGGTATGGCTACACCTTC.

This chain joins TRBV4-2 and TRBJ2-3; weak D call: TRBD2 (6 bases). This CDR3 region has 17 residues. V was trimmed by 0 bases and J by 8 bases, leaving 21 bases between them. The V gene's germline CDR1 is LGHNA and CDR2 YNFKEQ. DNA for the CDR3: TGTGCCAGCAGCCAAGATGGGGTTCAGGGCGGGGCGAGTACGCAGTATTTT. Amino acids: CASSQDGVQGGASTQYF.

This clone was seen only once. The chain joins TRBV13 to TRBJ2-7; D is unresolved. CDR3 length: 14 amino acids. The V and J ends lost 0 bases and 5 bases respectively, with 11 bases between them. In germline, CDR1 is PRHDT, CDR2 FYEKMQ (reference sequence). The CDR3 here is CASSLGQPVHEQYF. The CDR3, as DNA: TGTGCCAGCAGCTTAGGACAGCCCGTCCACGAGCAGTACTTC. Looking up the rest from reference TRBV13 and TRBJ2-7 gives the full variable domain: AAGVIQSPRHLIKEKRETATLKCYPIPRHDTVYWYQQGPGQDPQFLISFYEKMQSDKGSIPDRFSAQQFSDYHSELNMSSLELGDSALYFCASSLGQPVHEQYFGPGTRLTVT.